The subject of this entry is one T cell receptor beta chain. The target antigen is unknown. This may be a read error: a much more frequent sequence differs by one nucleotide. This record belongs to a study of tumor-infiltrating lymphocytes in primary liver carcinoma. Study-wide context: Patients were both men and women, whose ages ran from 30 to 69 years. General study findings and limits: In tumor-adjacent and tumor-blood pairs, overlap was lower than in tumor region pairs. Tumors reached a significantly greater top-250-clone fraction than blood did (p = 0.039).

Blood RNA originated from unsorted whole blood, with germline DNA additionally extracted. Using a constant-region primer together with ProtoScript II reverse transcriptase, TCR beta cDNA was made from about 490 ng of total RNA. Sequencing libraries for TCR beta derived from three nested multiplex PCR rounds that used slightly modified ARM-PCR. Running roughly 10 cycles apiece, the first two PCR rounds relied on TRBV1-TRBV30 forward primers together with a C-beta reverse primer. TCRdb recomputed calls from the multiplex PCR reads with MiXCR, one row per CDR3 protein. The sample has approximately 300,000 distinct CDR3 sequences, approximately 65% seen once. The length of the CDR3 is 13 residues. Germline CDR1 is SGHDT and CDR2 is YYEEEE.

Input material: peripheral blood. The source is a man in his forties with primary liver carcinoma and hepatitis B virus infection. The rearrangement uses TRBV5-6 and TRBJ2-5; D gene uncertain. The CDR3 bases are TGTGCCATCAGCCGCCCGAAAGGGGAGACCCAGTACTTC. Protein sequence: CAISRPKGETQYF.